What follows are 4 T cell receptor beta chains derived from one specimen sequenced in a study of blood T cell repertoires in COVID-19. Profiling relied on immunoSEQ multiplex PCR, and the TCRdb table lists in-frame clones only, not all of them. The repertoire holds fewer than 150,000 clones, with about nine tenths as singletons. The sequenced sample was peripheral blood. All receptors derive from a woman in her 70s with acute or convalescent COVID-19.

V and J are TRBV14 and TRBJ1-3, with D perhaps TRBD1 (5 bases). V was trimmed by 4 bases and J by 5 bases, leaving 9 bases between them. This CDR3 has 13 amino acids. Per germline, CDR1 SGHDN and CDR2 FVKESK. Written as DNA, the CDR3 is TGTGCCAGCAGCCGGTTGGGGCGAAACACCATATATTTT. This gives the protein CASSRLGRNTIYF.

This clone came up a few times. V is TRBV5-3 and J is TRBJ1-3, with D possibly being TRBD1 (6 bases). TRBV5-3 is sorted into the ORF group, with uncertain function. V was trimmed by 4 bases and J by 8 bases, leaving 34 bases between them. CDR3 length: 20 amino acids. The CDR3 sequence: CARSRYLGGALTFGWDTIYF. The CDR3 region has the DNA TGTGCCAGAAGCCGCTACCTGGGGGGGGCGCTTACCTTTGGGTGGGACACCATATATTTT.

This clone came up once. V is TRBV9 and J is TRBJ1-4; 8 nucleotides align to TRBD1. This CDR3 has 17 residues. Germline CDR1 SGDLS, CDR2 YYNGEE. The ends lost 4 bases at V and 3 bases at J; junction bases unmatched: 11. The CDR3 here is CASSPRGVDRANEKLFF. CDR3 sequence (DNA): TGTGCCAGCAGCCCTAGAGGAGTGGACAGGGCTAATGAAAAACTGTTTTTT.

This clone showed up just a few times. CDR3 sequence reads: CASSRRGPSQPQHF. The CDR3, as DNA: TGTGCCAGCAGCCGCAGGGGGCCAAGTCAGCCCCAGCATTTT. V and J are TRBV7-2 and TRBJ1-5; 8 nucleotides match TRBD1. Unmatched junction bases numbered 6, after V lost 5 bases and J lost 6 bases. CDR1 and CDR2 from the germline V gene are SGHTA and FQGNSA. This CDR3 comprises 14 residues.